The rows below give T cell receptor beta chains drawn from one sample of a study of PD-1 blockade in classical Hodgkin lymphoma. Assay: immunoSEQ multiplex PCR; the TCRdb copy retains only in-frame clones and omits some. There are some 41,000 clones in the sample; 70% to 90% occur only once, and 5.5% lies in the top ten. This sample comprised peripheral blood mononuclear cells (PBMCs), obtained before the second cycle of nivolumab. The receptors were gathered from a human donor with classical Hodgkin lymphoma. Each CDR3 is given without its conserved first and last residue. Fields, in order: J gene, V gene, CDR3 protein.

TRBJ1-6 TRBV5-8 ASSLSSNSYNSPLH
TRBJ1-2 TRBV7-3 ASSPRRDRTPYGYT
TRBJ1-1 TRBV7-8 ASSLAVGVNTEAF
TRBJ1-2 TRBV6-1 ASTRDTSYGYT
TRBJ2-7 TRBV7-9 ASSLGVGEWGYEQY
TRBJ2-7 TRBV10-1 ASSESGSGSNSYEQY
TRBJ2-1 TRBV19 ASSRTSGGTLFNEQF
TRBJ2-1 TRBV6-6 ASSYSSSNEQF
TRBJ2-5 TRBV25-1 ASSVGPRSY
TRBJ1-5 TRBV9 ASSPMNRVGQPQH
TRBJ2-1 TRBV5-4 ASSLIRYNEQF
TRBJ2-6 TRBV5-4 ASSLRRGPSDSGANVLT
TRBJ2-7 TRBV11-3 ASSLGSGTGASEQY
TRBJ2-6 TRBV2 ASSVQGASGANVLT
TRBJ2-7 TRBV6-1 ASSEGPHTLYEQY
TRBJ2-2 TRBV27 ASSLFSGQGAAGELF
TRBJ2-7 TRBV2 ASSRDISYEQY
TRBJ1-5 TRBV28 ASWEGGQINQPQH
TRBJ1-3 TRBV19 ASSGRLRTSSGNTIY
TRBJ1-1 TRBV6-6 ASSSKGGSTEAF
TRBJ2-2 TRBV15 ATSGGQGDTGELF
TRBJ1-5 TRBV6-1 ASSEAGGGGKGQPQH
TRBJ2-7 TRBV6-5 ASGGTGVHEQY
TRBJ2-7 TRBV11-2 ASSLDPPPYEQY
TRBJ1-4 TRBV19 ASSIWDRNEKLF
TRBJ2-1 TRBV7-9 ASSLSGGDGGEQF
TRBJ2-2 TRBV10-3 AISVELAGNTGELF
TRBJ2-7 TRBV12-2 ASRLERADSSYEQY
TRBJ2-7 TRBV7-9 ASSSSGAGQPYEQY
TRBJ2-7 TRBV5-6 ASSKSGGQFYEQY
TRBJ2-7 TRBV28 ASSVQGYEQY
TRBJ2-5 TRBV6-5 ASSYSRGTLSETQY
TRBJ1-1 TRBV5-6 ASSLINSNTEAF
TRBJ1-2 TRBV23-1 ASSQSSTIANYGYT
TRBJ2-3 TRBV19 ASSILAGGPTDTQY
TRBJ2-1 TRBV5-1 ASNPSGGLSSYNEQF
TRBJ2-2 TRBV11-2 ASSLRVGKTGELF
TRBJ2-1 TRBV13 ASSPNLLAGGYNEQF
TRBJ1-5 TRBV15 ATSRGTGWGNQPQH
TRBJ1-5 TRBV6-4 ASSAGFNQPQH
TRBJ2-1 TRBV7-2 ASSRGGGSYNEQF
TRBJ2-1 TRBV7-2 ASSASGAYNEQF
TRBJ2-3 TRBV28 ASSPPNRDTQY
TRBJ2-1 TRBV7-9 ASSSAGLEGEQF
TRBJ2-5 TRBV2 ASDKEETQY
TRBJ2-2 TRBV6-1 ASSGQPNTGELF